Each of the 32 T cell receptor beta chains below was sequenced from the same sample in a study of T cells in tuberculosis. The assay was immunoSEQ multiplex PCR, and TCRdb's table has in-frame clones only and misses some. The repertoire has 30,000 to 40,000 clones, 97% of them found once; the top ten carry approximately 6.2%. Sequencing used PBMCs. These receptors all stem from a donor aged 5 to 30 with latent tuberculosis or without tuberculosis infection.

The chain is built from TRBV13 and TRBJ2-4; D might be TRBD1 (6 bases). Germline CDR1 PRHDT, CDR2 FYEKMQ (reference sequence). The CDR3 is made up of 14 amino acids. V lost 5 bases, J lost 8 bases, and 16 bases lay in between. CDR3 residues: CASSPRAGADIQYF. The DNA of the CDR3 is TGTGCCAGCAGCCCCAGAGCAGGGGCAGACATTCAGTACTTC.

This chain connects TRBV19 to TRBJ1-1; 11 bases match TRBD1. The V and J ends lost 9 bases and 8 bases, in that order; junction bases with no gene match: 5. The CDR3 extends over 12 amino acids. Looked up from germline, CDR1 is LNHDA and CDR2 is SQIVND (reference sequence). CDR3 residues: CASRDRGAEAFF. The CDR3, as DNA: TGTGCCAGCCGGGACAGGGGGGCCGAAGCTTTCTTT.

The J gene is TRBJ1-1, the V gene TRBV5-1; no clear D gene. Germline V CDR1 and CDR2: SGHRS, YFSETQ. V was cut by 1 base and J by 1 base, with 8 bases left in between. The CDR3 is made up of 14 amino acids. DNA for the CDR3: TGCGCCAGCAGCTTGTTACAGAGGAACACTGAAGCTTTCTTT. It specifies CASSLLQRNTEAFF.

This chain links TRBV29-1 with TRBJ1-1; no clear D gene. Germline-derived CDR1 and CDR2 are SQVTM and ANQGSEA. This CDR3 comprises 11 residues. The V end was cut by 4 bases, the J end by 6 bases, with 9 bases between. The CDR3 nucleotides are TGCAGCGTTGTGAGGGCCGCTGAAGCTTTCTTT. Translating gives CSVVRAAEAFF.

The V call is TRBV5-1, the J call TRBJ1-1; the D gene is possibly TRBD1 (5 bases). The germline CDR1 and CDR2 sequences are SGHRS and YFSETQ. The V end was cut by 4 bases, the J end by 0 bases, with 13 bases between. CDR3 length: 15 residues. This chain's CDR3 is CASSGTTAMNTEAFF. The CDR3 nucleotides are TGCGCCAGCAGCGGAACGACAGCAATGAACACTGAAGCTTTCTTT.

The V call is TRBV7-8, the J call TRBJ2-7; no clear D. Trimming took 0 bases from V and 2 from J, leaving 11 bases between them. Germline CDR1 reads SGHVS; CDR2 reads FQNEAQ. The CDR3 extends over 15 amino acids. The CDR3 DNA follows: TGTGCCAGCAGCTTAGCCCCCCTCCCCCCCTACGAGCAGTACTTC. The encoded protein is CASSLAPLPPYEQYF.

The J gene is TRBJ2-7, the V gene TRBV5-6; TRBD2 aligns across 11 bases. From germline, CDR1 is SGHDT and CDR2 YYEEEE. CDR3 length: 16 amino acids. J gave up 2 bases and V 4 bases, and 8 bases lay outside the gene matches. The CDR3 DNA reads TGTGCCAGCAGCACACTGACTAGCGGGGCTCCCTACGAGCAGTACTTC. It translates to CASSTLTSGAPYEQYF.

This chain uses TRBV7-9 with TRBJ1-4; tentatively, D is TRBD1 (6 bases). Trimming cost V 4 bases and J 5 bases, with 20 bases left between them. The germline V gene encodes CDR1 SEHNR and CDR2 FQNEAQ (reference sequence). CDR3 size: 17 residues. The chain's CDR3 is CASSSTGLGTPNEKLFF. In nucleotides, the CDR3 is TGTGCCAGCAGCTCAACAGGGCTGGGGACCCCGAATGAAAAACTGTTTTTT.

The genes are TRBV10-3 and TRBJ1-1, with D possibly TRBD1 on 6 matching bases. Germline lookup yields CDR1 ENHRY and CDR2 SYGVKD. The CDR3 sequence is 15 residues long. V lost 5 bases to trimming and J lost 1 base, with 14 bases between them. The CDR3 region is CAISRGSGANTEAFF. The CDR3 nucleotides are TGTGCCATCAGTAGAGGGTCAGGGGCGAACACTGAAGCTTTCTTT.

J is TRBJ1-5 and V is TRBV12-5, with D uncertain. Germline lookup yields CDR1 LGHNT and CDR2 FRNRAP. This CDR3 comprises 11 residues. V gave up 6 bases and J gave up 10 bases, with 10 bases separating them. CDR3 sequence reads: CASGITQPQHF. The CDR3 DNA reads as TGTGCTAGTGGGATCACACAACCCCAGCATTTT. Based on the CDR3 plus reference TRBV12-5 and TRBJ1-5, the full variable domain is DARVTQTPRHKVTEMGQEVTMRCQPILGHNTVFWYRQTMMQGLELLAYFRNRAPLDDSGMPKDRFSAEMPDATLATLKIQPSEPRDSAVYFCASGITQPQHFGDGTRLSIL.

For the CDR3, the DNA is TGCGCCAGCAGCCAAGCCGGGACAGGGGCGTTGGAACTGTTTTTT. This encodes CASSQAGTGALELFF. The chain joins TRBV4-1 to TRBJ1-4, with 10 bases matching TRBD1. V was pared by 1 base and J by 12 bases, with 8 bases of the junction left unmatched. The CDR3 length is 15 residues. Germline loops: CDR1 MGHRA, CDR2 YSYEKL.

J is TRBJ2-3 and V is TRBV30; 7 bases are a match to TRBD2. The length of the CDR3 is 14 residues. The ends lost 5 bases at V and 4 bases at J; junction bases unmatched: 9. Germline CDR1 and CDR2: GTSNPN and SVGIG (reference sequence). DNA for the CDR3: TGTGCCTGGCTTAGACTAGCCCCGGCAGATACGCAGTATTTT. Translation: CAWLRLAPADTQYF.

This clone has just one count. The chain is built from TRBV7-9 and TRBJ2-7; 8 nucleotides match TRBD1. CDR3 length: 14 residues. The V and J ends lost 2 bases and 5 bases, in that order; junction bases with no gene match: 5. The V gene's germline CDR1 is SEHNR and CDR2 FQNEAQ (reference sequence). DNA for the CDR3: TGTGCCAGCAGCTTAAATACAGGGGGGAACGAGCAGTACTTC. This codes for CASSLNTGGNEQYF. Supplemented by reference TRBV7-9 and TRBJ2-7, the full variable domain reads DTGVSQNPRHKITKRGQNVTFRCDPISEHNRLYWYRQTLGQGPEFLTYFQNEAQLEKSRLLSDRFSAERPKGSFSTLEIQRTEQGDSAMYLCASSLNTGGNEQYFGPGTRLTVT.

This chain connects TRBV7-9 to TRBJ1-2; no firm D call. This CDR3 has 11 residues. The germline gives CDR1 SEHNR, CDR2 FQNEAQ (reference sequence). V gave up 5 bases and J gave up 6 bases, with 7 bases separating them. The chain's CDR3 is CASSTRDGYTF. The CDR3 DNA follows: TGTGCCAGCAGCACGCGGGATGGCTACACCTTC. Looking up the rest from reference TRBV7-9 and TRBJ1-2 gives the full variable domain: DTGVSQNPRHKITKRGQNVTFRCDPISEHNRLYWYRQTLGQGPEFLTYFQNEAQLEKSRLLSDRFSAERPKGSFSTLEIQRTEQGDSAMYLCASSTRDGYTFGSGTRLTVV.

In its sample, this clone was seen once. The chain uses TRBV2 and TRBJ1-2, with 10 nucleotides matching TRBD1. The CDR3 is made up of 14 amino acids. V trimming: 4 bases; J trimming: 7 bases; junction bases outside the gene matches: 6. The germline V gene encodes CDR1 SNHLY and CDR2 FYNNEI. The CDR3 nucleotides are TGTGCCAGCAGTGTGGAGGGACAGGGGCTTGGCTACACCTTC. Translated, it gives CASSVEGQGLGYTF.

The rearrangement joins TRBV9 to TRBJ2-1, with 7 bases lining up with TRBD2. The CDR3 runs to 16 residues. Germline loops: CDR1 SGDLS, CDR2 YYNGEE. J was trimmed by 1 base and V by 0 bases; bases with no gene match: 4. The CDR3 reads CASSVDGGGSYNEQFF. Written as DNA, the CDR3 is TGTGCCAGCAGCGTAGACGGCGGGGGTTCCTACAATGAGCAGTTCTTC. Full variable domain (remainder filled in from reference TRBV9 and TRBJ2-1): DSGVTQTPKHLITATGQRVTLRCSPRSGDLSVYWYQQSLDQGLQFLIQYYNGEERAKGNILERFSAQQFPDLHSELNLSSLELGDSALYFCASSVDGGGSYNEQFFGPGTRLTVL.

CDR3 DNA: TGTGCCAGCAGTTACTGGGGCGGCACCGGGGAGCTGTTTTTT. This codes for CASSYWGGTGELFF. V usage is TRBV6-5 and J usage is TRBJ2-2; TRBD1 is a possible D gene (5 bases). Germline lookup yields CDR1 MNHEY and CDR2 SVGAGI. With 1 base removed from V and 4 bases from J, the gap between germline ends came to 7 bases. This CDR3 comprises 14 residues.

This clone has a single count. The chain carries TRBV4-2 and TRBJ1-2, with no clear D. The CDR3 runs to 15 residues. In germline, CDR1 is LGHNA, CDR2 YNFKEQ. V shed 1 base and J shed 2 bases, with 11 bases lying between them. The CDR3 reads CASSQGLSINYGYTF. The CDR3 nucleotides read TGTGCCAGCAGCCAAGGTCTAAGCATAAACTATGGCTACACCTTC.

This chain links TRBV7-2 with TRBJ1-1, with 7 positions matching TRBD1. The V gene end was trimmed by 5 bases and the J gene end by 5 bases; junction bases not matched to a gene: 8. There are 14 residues in the CDR3. Germline values: CDR1 SGHTA, CDR2 FQGNSA. This CDR3 reads CASSKGAGMTEAFF. CDR3 bases: TGTGCCAGCAGCAAGGGGGCAGGGATGACTGAAGCTTTCTTT.

CDR3 loop: CASKIWDRGRAFF. Here the CDR3 DNA reads TGTGCCAGCAAGATTTGGGACAGGGGGCGAGCTTTCTTT. The chain recombines TRBV7-2 with TRBJ1-1; 12 bases are a match to TRBD1. The CDR3 has 13 residues. Germline V gives CDR1 SGHTA, CDR2 FQGNSA. J lost 10 bases, V lost 7 bases, and 7 bases had no gene match.

The chain combines TRBV5-6 with TRBJ2-2; maybe TRBD2 (7 bases). CDR1 and CDR2 (germline): SGHDT, YYEEEE. The CDR3 is made up of 15 amino acids. Trimming cost V 1 base and J 5 bases, with 12 bases left between them. Here the CDR3 DNA reads TGTGCCAGCAGCTTGACGGGGGGCAAGACCGGGGAGCTGTTTTTT. It is translated as CASSLTGGKTGELFF.

The chain combines TRBV30 with TRBJ2-2; D not certain. V was clipped by 0 bases and J by 6 bases, with 8 bases between them. The germline V gene has CDR1 GTSNPN and CDR2 SVGIG (reference sequence). The length of the CDR3 is 13 residues. The DNA of the CDR3 is TGTGCCTGGAGTGTACGGTATCCCGGGGAGCTGTTTTTT. It encodes CAWSVRYPGELFF.

This chain connects TRBV21-1 to TRBJ2-1; the DNA was not compared with TRBD1, the D call given in the table. TRBV21-1 is a documented pseudogene. This CDR3 region has 16 residues. As DNA, the CDR3 is TGTGCCAGCAGCAAACCCCGGACAGGGGGGTACAATGAGCAGTTCTTC. Protein product: CASSKPRTGGYNEQFF.

The chain uses TRBV30 and TRBJ1-5; D might be TRBD1 (5 bases). CDR3 length: 13 residues. V gave up 0 bases and J gave up 3 bases, with 6 bases separating them. Germline values: CDR1 GTSNPN, CDR2 SVGIG (reference sequence). The CDR3 DNA sequence: TGTGCCTGGAGTGTACAGGTCAATCAGCCCCAGCATTTT. This codes for CAWSVQVNQPQHF.

In DNA form, the CDR3 reads TGTGCCTGGATACTAGCGGGAGGGCCCTACGAGCAGTACTTC. Its translation is CAWILAGGPYEQYF. The chain links TRBV30 to TRBJ2-7; 13 bases are shared with TRBD2. Trimming at V came to 4 bases and at J to 2 bases, leaving 2 bases not matched to a gene. The CDR3 runs to 14 residues. CDR1 is GTSNPN and CDR2 is SVGIG in the germline V gene (reference sequence).

The rearrangement links TRBV9 to TRBJ2-3; tentatively, D is TRBD2 (5 bases). The CDR3 consists of 17 residues. Germline V gene lookup returns CDR1 SGDLS and CDR2 YYNGEE. Trimming left V 1 base short and J 6 bases short, with 21 bases between. The CDR3 bases are TGTGCCAGCAGCGTACGGGGTAATAGACGAGAATTTGATACGCAGTATTTT. Protein sequence: CASSVRGNRREFDTQYF. The variable domain in full, completed from reference TRBV9 and TRBJ2-3, reads DSGVTQTPKHLITATGQRVTLRCSPRSGDLSVYWYQQSLDQGLQFLIQYYNGEERAKGNILERFSAQQFPDLHSELNLSSLELGDSALYFCASSVRGNRREFDTQYFGPGTRLTVL.

The gene calls are TRBV9 and TRBJ2-2; weak D call: TRBD2 (5 bases). Deletions cut 3 bases from V and 3 bases from J, with 9 bases between. Germline V gene lookup returns CDR1 SGDLS and CDR2 YYNGEE. The CDR3 sequence is 14 residues long. The CDR3 DNA is TGTGCCAGCAGCGACCGAGGGTACACCGGGGAGCTGTTTTTT. It is translated as CASSDRGYTGELFF.

V and J are TRBV2 and TRBJ2-7; TRBD1 matches at 7 bases. Trimming cost V 4 bases and J 3 bases; bases outside gene matches: 0. The CDR3 loop spans 12 amino acids. Germline V gene lookup returns CDR1 SNHLY and CDR2 FYNNEI. The chain's CDR3 is CASSGDSYEQYF. CDR3 in DNA: TGTGCCAGCAGTGGGGACAGCTACGAGCAGTACTTC.

The CDR3 DNA follows: TGCGCCAGCAGCCCCGCCCCCAGGGGGCGCTTTGGAGAGCAGTACTTC. Translated: CASSPAPRGRFGEQYF. V usage is TRBV5-1 and J usage is TRBJ2-7, with 8 bases fitting TRBD1. Unmatched junction bases numbered 16, after V lost 4 bases and J lost 7 bases. The germline CDR1 and CDR2 sequences are SGHRS and YFSETQ. The CDR3 is 16 residues long.

The chain employs TRBV10-2 and TRBJ2-3; 11 nucleotides line up with TRBD2. The V and J ends lost 0 bases and 5 bases, in that order; junction bases with no gene match: 7. From germline, CDR1 is WSHSY and CDR2 SAAADI. CDR3 length: 17 amino acids. This CDR3 is CASSESGIAGGGDTQYF. For the CDR3, the DNA is TGCGCCAGCAGTGAGTCCGGGATAGCGGGGGGGGGAGATACGCAGTATTTT.

The genes are TRBV28 and TRBJ2-5, with 8 bases lining up with TRBD2. CDR1 and CDR2 from the germline V gene are MDHEN and SYDVKM. V shed 5 bases and J 2 bases; nucleotides not matched to a gene: 4. CDR3 length: 14 amino acids. In DNA, the CDR3 is TGTGCCAGCAGTAGGACTAGCTTGCAAGAGACCCAGTACTTC. As protein: CASSRTSLQETQYF.

This clone has just one count. The chain links TRBV4-1 to TRBJ1-5; D ambiguous. Trimming pared 1 base from V and 2 bases from J, leaving 12 bases between. The CDR3 consists of 16 residues. Looked up from germline, CDR1 is MGHRA and CDR2 is YSYEKL. The CDR3 DNA reads as TGCGCCAGCAGCCAAGTACGAGGGCAGCGCAATCAGCCCCAGCATTTT. It specifies CASSQVRGQRNQPQHF.